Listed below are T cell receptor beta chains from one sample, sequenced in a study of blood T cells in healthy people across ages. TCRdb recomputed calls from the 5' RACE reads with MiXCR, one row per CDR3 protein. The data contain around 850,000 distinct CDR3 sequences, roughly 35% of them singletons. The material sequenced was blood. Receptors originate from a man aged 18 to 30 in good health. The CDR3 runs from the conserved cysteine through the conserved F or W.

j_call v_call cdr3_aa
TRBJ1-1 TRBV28 CASRGDRGNTEAFF
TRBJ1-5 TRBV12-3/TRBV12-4 CASTTGQGIKNQPQHF
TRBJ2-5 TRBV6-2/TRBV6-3 CASSYSGSSRETQYF
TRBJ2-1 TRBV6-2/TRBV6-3 CASSQDRTSGRYEQFF
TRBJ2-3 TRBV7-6 CASSSQSLFTDTQYF
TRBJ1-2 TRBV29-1 CSVDSRYNYGYTF
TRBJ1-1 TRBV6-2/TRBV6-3 CASSRTQTGGRTEAFF
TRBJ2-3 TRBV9 CASSVTQVDTQYF
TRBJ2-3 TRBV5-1 CASKVGVNTDTQYF
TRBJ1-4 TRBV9 CASSVGGGSTNEKLFF
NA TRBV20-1 CSAREGVETQYF